Each of the 18 T cell receptor beta chains below was sequenced from the same sample in a study of chemoradiotherapy in HPV16-positive cancers. Data came from immunoSEQ multiplex PCR; TCRdb stores just in-frame clones and leaves some out. The sample shows roughly 800 clones, just over 85% of them seen only once. The sequencing here drew on tumor tissue, taken from a patient who underwent chemoradiotherapy. These receptors came from a human donor with HPV-associated anogenital cancer.

The chain couples TRBV10-3 to TRBJ2-1; no reliable D call. The ends were cut back, 7 bases at V and 0 bases at J, with 13 bases in the middle. This CDR3 region has 15 residues. The germline CDR1 and CDR2 sequences are ENHRY and SYGVKD. CDR3 protein: CAINKGGSSYNEQFF. The CDR3 DNA sequence: TGTGCCATCAATAAGGGCGGAAGCTCCTACAATGAGCAGTTCTTC.

The chain combines TRBV19 with TRBJ2-1, with 8 bases identical to TRBD1. V lost 10 bases, J lost 2 bases, and 13 bases stayed unmatched. Germline-derived CDR1 and CDR2 are LNHDA and SQIVND (reference sequence). The CDR3 runs 16 residues. DNA for the CDR3: TGTGCCACCACCCTGGCCGGACAGGGTCCCTACAATGAGCAGTTCTTC. Translation gives CATTLAGQGPYNEQFF.

The chain recombines TRBV15 with TRBJ2-7; 7 nucleotides line up with TRBD1. The CDR3 is 16 amino acids. Germline V gene sequence: CDR1 LNHNV, CDR2 YYDKDF (reference sequence). The J segment lost 5 bases and the V segment lost 0 bases, leaving 10 bases of the junction unmatched. This CDR3 is CATSRDQSRGPDEQYF. As DNA, the CDR3 is TGTGCCACCAGCAGAGATCAAAGTAGGGGGCCCGACGAGCAGTACTTC.

This clone is a singleton in its sample. The sample contains more than one DNA sequence encoding this CDR3. The chain employs TRBV18 and TRBJ2-5, with 7 bases matching TRBD1. Germline V gives CDR1 KGHSH, CDR2 LQKENI. V shed 4 bases, J shed 3 bases, and the junction held 2 bases outside the gene matches. CDR3 length: 13 residues. The CDR3 loop reads CASSLDREETQYF. The CDR3 nucleotides are TGTGCCAGCTCACTAGACAGGGAAGAGACCCAGTACTTC.

The gene calls are TRBV7-2 and TRBJ1-1; D is possibly TRBD1 (5 bases). Germline CDR1 reads SGHTA; CDR2 reads FQGNSA. The length of the CDR3 is 13 residues. Trimming stripped 5 bases from V and 0 bases from J, with 7 bases between. The chain's CDR3 is CASSRGVNTEAFF. In nucleotides, the CDR3 is TGTGCCAGCAGCCGGGGGGTGAACACTGAAGCTTTCTTT.

The J gene is TRBJ2-3, the V gene TRBV6-5, with D possibly TRBD1 on 6 matching bases. The germline CDR1 and CDR2 sequences are MNHEY and SVGAGI. The CDR3 is made up of 15 amino acids. V was cut by 8 bases and J by 5 bases, with 20 bases left in between. Written as DNA, the CDR3 is TGTGCCAGCCGCTTTGGGGGCCCCAATGGAGATACGCAGTATTTT. Translating gives CASRFGGPNGDTQYF.

The gene calls are TRBV7-2 and TRBJ1-1; perhaps TRBD1 as D (5 bases). This CDR3 is 13 amino acids long. CDR1 and CDR2 from the germline V gene are SGHTA and FQGNSA. Trimming stripped 8 bases from V and 13 bases from J, with 23 bases between. CDR3 DNA sequence: TGTGCCAGCTCCTTGTCATGGGGCGCTACGGATTTCTTT. This encodes CASSLSWGATDFF.

V is TRBV11-2 and J is TRBJ1-1, with D possibly TRBD1 on 5 matching bases. The CDR3 runs 13 residues. V shed 1 base and J shed 6 bases, with 9 bases lying between them. Germline V gene data show CDR1 as SGHAT and CDR2 as FQNNGV. The chain's CDR3 is CASSLVPGAEAFF. DNA of the CDR3: TGTGCCAGCAGCTTAGTCCCGGGGGCTGAAGCTTTCTTT.

The chain has TRBV11-2 and TRBJ1-2; D ambiguous. CDR3 length equals 15 residues. With 1 base removed from V and 3 bases from J, the gap between germline ends came to 12 bases. Germline V gene data show CDR1 as SGHAT and CDR2 as FQNNGV. CDR3 DNA: TGTGCCAGCAGCTTAGCTAGGGATTGGTACTATGGCTACACCTTC. Amino acids: CASSLARDWYYGYTF. Based on the CDR3 plus reference TRBV11-2 and TRBJ1-2, the full variable domain is EAGVAQSPRYKIIEKRQSVAFWCNPISGHATLYWYQQILGQGPKLLIQFQNNGVVDDSQLPKDRFSAERLKGVDSTLKIQPAKLEDSAVYLCASSLARDWYYGYTFGSGTRLTVV.

This chain joins TRBV10-2 and TRBJ2-5; weak D call: TRBD1 (5 bases). The CDR3 covers 13 residues. The V and J ends lost 3 bases and 4 bases respectively, with 9 bases between them. Germline CDR1 reads WSHSY; CDR2 reads SAAADI. CDR3 DNA: TGCGCCAGCAGTGATGTCAGGGCAGAGACCCAGTACTTC. It codes for CASSDVRAETQYF.

V and J are TRBV6-1 and TRBJ2-7; 13 nucleotides line up with TRBD2. Germline CDR1 is MNHNS and CDR2 is SASEGT. This CDR3 comprises 15 residues. The junction had 6 bases not matched to a gene; V was cut back by 2 bases and J by 8 bases. CDR3 in DNA: TGTGCCAGCAGTGAAAGTACTAGCGGGGGGGCCAAGCAGTACTTC. It yields the protein CASSESTSGGAKQYF.

The chain has TRBV5-5 and TRBJ2-6; 11 bases map to TRBD1. There are 17 residues in the CDR3. Per the germline V gene, CDR1 is SGHKS and CDR2 is YYEKEE (reference sequence). V dropped 5 bases and J dropped 3; count of bases not matched to a gene: 7. In DNA form, the CDR3 reads TGTGCCAGCAGTCTAGGGACAGGGGGTATTGGGGCCAACGTCCTGACTTTC. It translates to CASSLGTGGIGANVLTF.

The rearrangement uses TRBV7-2 and TRBJ1-2; 8 nucleotides match TRBD1. Germline V gene lookup returns CDR1 SGHTA and CDR2 FQGNSA. V lost 5 bases to trimming and J lost 5 bases; unmatched junction nucleotides: 4. This CDR3 is 13 amino acids long. The CDR3 DNA reads TGTGCCAGCAGCAGCGGACAGGGATATGGCTACACCTTC. Protein product: CASSSGQGYGYTF.

This clone has only a few counts. The genes are TRBV6-4 and TRBJ2-1; perhaps TRBD2 as D (7 bases). The CDR3 is 16 amino acids. V was trimmed by 2 bases and J by 7 bases, leaving 18 bases between them. Germline lookup yields CDR1 MRHNA and CDR2 SNTAGT. For the CDR3, the DNA is TGTGCCAGCAGTGACATTGGGGGGGGACAAACTAATGAGCAGTTCTTC. Translated, it gives CASSDIGGGQTNEQFF.

The rearrangement links TRBV7-7 to TRBJ2-2, with 15 bases fitting TRBD2. The CDR3 runs to 18 residues. Germline trimming cut 5 bases from V and 0 bases from J; bases unmatched to any gene: 4. From germline, CDR1 is SSHAT and CDR2 FNYEAQ (reference sequence). Here the CDR3 DNA reads TGTGCCAGCAGCCCCGGACTAGCGGGGGGGCCGAACACCGGGGAGCTGTTTTTT. Its translation is CASSPGLAGGPNTGELFF.

V is TRBV20-1 and J is TRBJ1-4; D not certain. CDR1 is DFQATT and CDR2 is SNEGSKA in the germline V gene (reference sequence). This CDR3 spans 11 amino acids. The V end lost 5 bases, the J end lost 4 bases, and 5 bases lay between the germline ends. Here the CDR3 reads CSAHYNEKLFF. CDR3 DNA: TGCAGTGCTCACTATAATGAAAAACTGTTTTTT.

The rearrangement links TRBV7-9 to TRBJ2-5; the match to TRBD2 covers 8 bases. The CDR3 covers 16 residues. The junction had 9 bases not matched to a gene; V was cut back by 1 base and J by 5 bases. Germline CDR1 SEHNR, CDR2 FQNEAQ (reference sequence). CDR3: CASSLDLSGRGETQYF. The CDR3 coding sequence is TGTGCCAGCAGCTTAGATCTCAGCGGGAGAGGGGAGACCCAGTACTTC.

The table lists this clone with a few counts. The chain uses TRBV19 and TRBJ2-2; TRBD1 might be the D (5 bases). V was pared by 5 bases and J by 5 bases, with 12 bases between. CDR1 is LNHDA, CDR2 SQIVND, per germline (reference sequence). CDR3 length equals 14 residues. The CDR3 protein is CASSPPRETGELFF. Written as DNA, the CDR3 is TGTGCCAGTAGTCCTCCCAGGGAAACCGGGGAGCTGTTTTTT.